The sequence of this T cell receptor beta chain was determined in a study of cytomegalovirus exposure and HLA in healthy donors. CDR3 length: 15 residues. Per germline, CDR1 ENHRY and CDR2 SYGVKD. V was trimmed by 3 bases and J by 4 bases, leaving 13 bases between them. Study-level findings and limits: Researchers reported in a later analysis that a missense DCLRE1C variant was tied to TCR beta V- and J-gene trimming.

Notes on this clone: The antigen is not known.

Primers: 60 Vbeta forward and 13 Jbeta reverse. Profiled with immunoSEQ multiplex PCR; TCRdb holds only in-frame clones, not every one. This sample contains some 150,000 clones. This chain connects TRBV10-3 to TRBJ1-3; D remains unclear. This TCR came from a middle-aged man in good health and CMV-seronegative. Sequences were obtained from PBMCs. The CDR3 protein is CAISDPSRVGNTIYF. For the CDR3, the DNA is TGTGCCATCAGTGACCCCTCACGGGTAGGAAACACCATATATTTT.